The 26 T cell receptor beta chains presented below share a single source sample, sequenced in a study of blood T cell repertoires in COVID-19. The assay was immunoSEQ multiplex PCR, and TCRdb's table has in-frame clones only and misses some. Of roughly 190,000 clones in the sample, 75% to 90% are singletons; the top ten hold about 5.7%. The specimen was peripheral blood. The source is a woman aged 40 to 50 with acute or convalescent COVID-19.

This sequence joins TRBV3-1 (or the pseudogene TRBV3-2) and TRBJ2-7, with 10 bases fitting TRBD2. Germline V gene sequence: CDR1 LGHDT, CDR2 YNNKEL (reference sequence). With 3 bases clipped from V and 5 bases from J, the junction kept 10 bases outside the gene matches. This CDR3 has 16 amino acids. For the CDR3, the DNA is TGTGCCAGCAGCCAGGGGGGGCTAGCGGGAGTACACGAGCAGTACTTC. Its translation is CASSQGGLAGVHEQYF.

The CDR3 DNA follows: TGTGCCAGCAGCGGAGGGGGAGCGAACACTGAAGCTTTCTTT. Translating it yields CASSGGGANTEAFF. The chain combines TRBV9 with TRBJ1-1, with D perhaps matching TRBD1 (6 bases). Trimming took 3 bases from V and 1 from J, leaving 10 bases between them. The length of the CDR3 is 14 residues. The germline CDR1 and CDR2 sequences are SGDLS and YYNGEE.

This rearrangement joins TRBV5-1 to TRBJ1-6, with no clear D. Trimming removed 2 bases from V and 0 bases from J, with 6 bases in between. The CDR3 spans 15 residues. Germline-derived CDR1 and CDR2 are SGHRS and YFSETQ. CDR3 region: CASSFEGSYNSPLHF. Written as DNA, the CDR3 is TGCGCCAGCAGCTTCGAGGGCTCCTATAATTCACCCCTCCACTTT.

The genes are TRBV4-1 and TRBJ2-1, with a weak D call TRBD2 (6 bases). The CDR3 sequence is 18 residues long. The germline V gene encodes CDR1 MGHRA and CDR2 YSYEKL. Trimming cost V 5 bases and J 7 bases, with 27 bases left between them. The DNA of the CDR3 is TGCGCCAGCAGCAAAAGCGGGTATGGGGCGAGAGGTCCAAATGAGCAGTTCTTC. Translation gives CASSKSGYGARGPNEQFF.

J is TRBJ2-3 and V is TRBV18; 7 nucleotides agree with TRBD1. The V gene end was trimmed by 3 bases and the J gene end by 3 bases; junction bases not matched to a gene: 6. The CDR3 runs 15 residues. Germline V CDR1 and CDR2: KGHSH, LQKENI. The CDR3 here is CASSPVNRGTDTQYF. As DNA, the CDR3 is TGTGCCAGCTCACCGGTGAACAGGGGTACAGATACGCAGTATTTT. Full variable domain (rest looked up from reference TRBV18 and TRBJ2-3): NAGVMQNPRHLVRRRGQEARLRCSPMKGHSHVYWYRQLPEEGLKFMVYLQKENIIDESGMPKERFSAEFPKEGPSILRIQQVVRGDSAAYFCASSPVNRGTDTQYFGPGTRLTVL.

In DNA, the CDR3 is TGTGCCAGCAGTTACTCGGGTCCCACTAGCGGGTCCGCCTCCTACGAGCAGTACTTC. Its translation is CASSYSGPTSGSASYEQYF. The chain uses TRBV6-2 or TRBV6-3 and TRBJ2-7, with 9 bases that match TRBD2. Germline V gene data show CDR1 as MNHEY and CDR2 as SVGEGT. V gave up 0 bases and J gave up 0 bases; unmatched junction bases: 12. The CDR3 loop spans 19 amino acids.

The chain recombines TRBV5-1 with TRBJ1-1; D may be TRBD1 (5 bases). The CDR3 has 15 residues. The germline CDR1 and CDR2 sequences are SGHRS and YFSETQ. V dropped 5 bases and J dropped 0 bases, with 14 bases sitting between them. The CDR3 spells CASRHTGVVNTEAFF. CDR3 nucleotides: TGCGCCAGCAGGCACACAGGTGTTGTGAACACTGAAGCTTTCTTT.

This chain links TRBV9 with TRBJ2-2, with 8 nucleotides matching TRBD2. CDR3 length equals 16 residues. With 0 bases clipped from V and 2 bases from J, the junction kept 3 bases outside the gene matches. The V gene's germline CDR1 is SGDLS and CDR2 YYNGEE. CDR3 bases: TGTGCCAGCAGCGTAGGAGCGGGGGTCAACACCGGGGAGCTGTTTTTT. This codes for CASSVGAGVNTGELFF.

The chain is built from TRBV30 and TRBJ2-1, with no clear D. This CDR3 has 14 residues. Trimming removed 5 bases from V and 4 bases from J, with 15 bases in between. The germline V gene encodes CDR1 GTSNPN and CDR2 SVGIG (reference sequence). The CDR3 bases are TGTGCCTGGGAGCGAGATGATCATTACAATGAGCAGTTCTTC. Its protein product is CAWERDDHYNEQFF.

The CDR3 nucleotides are TGTGCCACCACCGACCCTTGGGCAGGGGGGCAAGCTTTCTTT. It translates to CATTDPWAGGQAFF. V is TRBV24-1 and J is TRBJ1-1, with TRBD1 matching 7 bases. CDR1 is KGHDR, CDR2 SFDVKD, per germline. The CDR3 is 14 amino acids. The ends lost 8 bases at V and 9 bases at J; junction bases unmatched: 14.

This rearrangement joins TRBV2 to TRBJ2-2, with a weak D call TRBD2 (7 bases). V lost 1 base and J 1 base, leaving 10 bases between the germline ends. CDR1 and CDR2 (germline): SNHLY, FYNNEI. This CDR3 contains 16 residues. The CDR3 is CASSEVGGLNTGELFF. The CDR3 DNA is TGTGCCAGCAGTGAAGTGGGGGGGCTGAACACCGGGGAGCTGTTTTTT.

The CDR3 sequence: CASSLTGTGSTEAFF. The CDR3 DNA reads as TGTGCCAGCAGCCTCACCGGGACAGGGAGCACTGAAGCTTTCTTT. The V and J genes are TRBV14 and TRBJ1-1; 9 positions match TRBD1. V trimming: 4 bases; J trimming: 4 bases; junction bases outside the gene matches: 7. CDR3 length equals 15 residues. Germline loops: CDR1 SGHDN, CDR2 FVKESK.

A single count supports this clone. V usage is TRBV11-1 and J usage is TRBJ1-1; D is unresolved. This CDR3 has 15 residues. Trimming took 4 bases from V and 1 from J, leaving 13 bases between them. Germline values: CDR1 SGHAT, CDR2 FQDESV (reference sequence). The CDR3 nucleotides are TGTGCCAGCAGCTCTAGTCGCGGAACGAACACTGAAGCTTTCTTT. Protein product: CASSSSRGTNTEAFF.

The chain is built from TRBV27 and TRBJ2-2; possible D gene TRBD1, 6 bases. The CDR3 totals 16 residues. Germline V gene sequence: CDR1 MNHEY, CDR2 SMNVEV (reference sequence). V lost 9 bases and J lost 0, with 17 bases in between. CDR3 bases: TGTGCCAGTAGAGGGGCCGGGACAACGAACACCGGGGAGCTGTTTTTT. Translated, it gives CASRGAGTTNTGELFF.

The rearrangement links TRBV5-1 to TRBJ2-3; 9 bases are shared with TRBD1. Unmatched junction bases numbered 3, after V lost 4 bases and J lost 0 bases. CDR3 length: 15 residues. Germline V gene lookup returns CDR1 SGHRS and CDR2 YFSETQ. The CDR3 nucleotides are TGCGCCAGCAGCGCGACAGGGGGGAGCACAGATACGCAGTATTTT. It codes for CASSATGGSTDTQYF.

This clone was seen at least ten times. This chain's CDR3 is CASSRLAGVKNEQYF. The DNA of the CDR3 is TGTGCCAGCAGCAGACTAGCGGGGGTAAAGAACGAGCAGTACTTC. This chain joins TRBV5-4 and TRBJ2-7; TRBD2 agrees at 12 bases. Germline lookup yields CDR1 SGHNT and CDR2 YYREEE (reference sequence). CDR3 length: 15 amino acids. The trim removed 4 bases at V and 5 bases at J, leaving 7 bases unmatched.

The chain has TRBV27 and TRBJ2-7, with a tentative D call TRBD1 (6 bases). Germline CDR1 is MNHEY and CDR2 is SMNVEV (reference sequence). The V and J ends lost 7 bases and 3 bases respectively, with 19 bases between them. The CDR3 length is 15 residues. The CDR3: CASKIFGGLFYEQYF. The CDR3 nucleotides are TGTGCCAGCAAGATTTTTGGGGGCTTGTTCTACGAGCAGTACTTC.

Only a few counts were recorded for this clone. This chain uses TRBV2 with TRBJ2-7; D is unresolved. From germline, CDR1 is SNHLY and CDR2 FYNNEI. V lost 5 bases and J lost 4, with 9 bases in between. The CDR3 sequence is 12 residues long. The CDR3 loop is CASSLNLYEQYF. CDR3 bases: TGTGCCAGCAGTCTTAACTTGTACGAGCAGTACTTC.

The chain joins TRBV2 to TRBJ2-7; D is perhaps TRBD1 (6 bases). The CDR3 has 15 amino acids. V lost 4 bases and J lost 2, with 15 bases in between. Germline V CDR1 and CDR2: SNHLY, FYNNEI. CDR3 in amino acids: CASSAFWQGPYEQYF. CDR3 bases: TGTGCCAGCAGTGCGTTCTGGCAGGGGCCCTACGAGCAGTACTTC.

This chain links TRBV5-1 with TRBJ1-4; D is ambiguous. The germline V gene has CDR1 SGHRS and CDR2 YFSETQ. CDR3 size: 15 residues. Trimming left V 0 bases short and J 0 bases short, with 6 bases between. This CDR3 is CASSLGHSTNEKLFF. In DNA form, the CDR3 reads TGCGCCAGCAGCTTGGGCCACTCAACTAATGAAAAACTGTTTTTT.

The rearrangement links TRBV19 to TRBJ2-3; 12 bases line up with TRBD2. Losses at the gene ends were 4 bases for V and 4 bases for J; bases not matched to a gene: 9. CDR1 and CDR2 from the germline V gene are LNHDA and SQIVND (reference sequence). The CDR3 is 17 residues long. CDR3 sequence reads: CASSNLLAGGLPDTQYF. In DNA form, the CDR3 reads TGTGCCAGTAGTAACCTTCTAGCGGGAGGGCTCCCAGATACGCAGTATTTT.

The rearrangement joins TRBV6-5 to TRBJ1-3; D is possibly TRBD1 (6 bases). The germline V and J ends were trimmed by 8 bases and 2 bases, with 16 bases remaining between them. Germline CDR1 reads MNHEY; CDR2 reads SVGAGI. The CDR3 extends over 15 amino acids. CDR3 amino acids: CASGENRVTGNTIYF. The DNA for the CDR3 is TGTGCCAGCGGCGAAAACAGGGTCACTGGAAACACCATATATTTT.

This chain joins TRBV28 and TRBJ1-2; D may be TRBD1 (6 bases). The CDR3 contains 13 residues. V dropped 3 bases and J dropped 3 bases, with 8 bases sitting between them. Per the germline V gene, CDR1 is MDHEN and CDR2 is SYDVKM. The chain's CDR3 is CASSLGAYYGYTF. CDR3 DNA sequence: TGTGCCAGCAGTTTGGGGGCATACTATGGCTACACCTTC.

The rearrangement links TRBV20-1 to TRBJ2-5, with a possible D match to TRBD1 (6 bases). The germline V gene encodes CDR1 DFQATT and CDR2 SNEGSKA (reference sequence). CDR3 length: 13 residues. Trimming pared 3 bases from V and 5 bases from J, leaving 13 bases between. The CDR3 reads CSASLTGTETQYF. The CDR3 DNA reads TGCAGTGCTAGTCTGACAGGCACGGAGACCCAGTACTTC.

This rearrangement joins TRBV25-1 to TRBJ1-1, with 7 bases lining up with TRBD1. The V gene end was trimmed by 5 bases and the J gene end by 3 bases; junction bases not matched to a gene: 6. Germline CDR1 reads MGHDK; CDR2 reads SYGVNS. CDR3 length: 14 residues. CDR3 DNA sequence: TGTGCCAGCAGTTACCAACAGGGGTACACTGAAGCTTTCTTT. This encodes CASSYQQGYTEAFF.

The rearrangement uses TRBV4-1 and TRBJ1-5; no definite D call. The V gene's germline CDR1 is MGHRA and CDR2 YSYEKL. With 1 base removed from V and 0 bases from J, the gap between germline ends came to 13 bases. The CDR3 spans 17 residues. The CDR3 reads CASSQASGIYSNQPQHF. CDR3 in DNA: TGCGCCAGCAGCCAAGCATCGGGGATCTATAGCAATCAGCCCCAGCATTTT.